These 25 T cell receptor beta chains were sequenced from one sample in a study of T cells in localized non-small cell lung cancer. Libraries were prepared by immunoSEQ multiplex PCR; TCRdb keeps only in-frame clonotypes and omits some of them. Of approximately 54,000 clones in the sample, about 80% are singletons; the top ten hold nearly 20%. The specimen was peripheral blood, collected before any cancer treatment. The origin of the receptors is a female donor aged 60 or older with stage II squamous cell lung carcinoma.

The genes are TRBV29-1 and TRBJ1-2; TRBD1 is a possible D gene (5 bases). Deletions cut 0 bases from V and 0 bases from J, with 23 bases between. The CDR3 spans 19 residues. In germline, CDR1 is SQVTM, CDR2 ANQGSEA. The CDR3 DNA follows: TGCAGCGTTGAAGATAGAAACAGGCAGATCCACATAGCTAACTATGGCTACACCTTC. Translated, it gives CSVEDRNRQIHIANYGYTF. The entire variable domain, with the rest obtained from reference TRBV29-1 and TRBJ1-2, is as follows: SAVISQKPSRDICQRGTSLTIQCQVDSQVTMMFWYRQQPGQSLTLIATANQGSEATYESGFVIDKFPISRPNLTFSTLTVSNMSPEDSSIYLCSVEDRNRQIHIANYGYTFGSGTRLTVV.

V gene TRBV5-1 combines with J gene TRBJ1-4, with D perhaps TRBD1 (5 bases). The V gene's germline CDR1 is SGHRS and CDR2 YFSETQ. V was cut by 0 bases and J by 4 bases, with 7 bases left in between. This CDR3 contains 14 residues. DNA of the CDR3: TGCGCCAGCAGCTTGGGCGGACATAATGAAAAACTGTTTTTT. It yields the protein CASSLGGHNEKLFF. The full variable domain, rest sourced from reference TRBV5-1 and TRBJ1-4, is KAGVTQTPRYLIKTRGQQVTLSCSPISGHRSVSWYQQTPGQGLQFLFEYFSETQRNKGNFPGRFSGRQFSNSRSEMNVSTLELGDSALYLCASSLGGHNEKLFFGSGTQLSVL.

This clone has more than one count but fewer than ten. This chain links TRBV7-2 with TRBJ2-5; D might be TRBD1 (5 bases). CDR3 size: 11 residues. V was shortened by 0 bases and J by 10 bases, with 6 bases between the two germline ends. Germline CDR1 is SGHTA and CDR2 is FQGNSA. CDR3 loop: CASSLAGDQYF. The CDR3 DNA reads TGTGCCAGCAGCTTAGCAGGGGACCAGTACTTC.

The CDR3 coding sequence is TGTGCCAGCAAGAGACAGGGTGGCACCGGGGAGCTGTTTTTT. Translation gives CASKRQGGTGELFF. The chain recombines TRBV6-4 with TRBJ2-2; TRBD1 matches 7 bases. Germline V CDR1 and CDR2: MRHNA, SNTAGT. Trimming took 7 bases from V and 4 from J; bases not matched to a gene: 6. The CDR3 runs 14 residues.

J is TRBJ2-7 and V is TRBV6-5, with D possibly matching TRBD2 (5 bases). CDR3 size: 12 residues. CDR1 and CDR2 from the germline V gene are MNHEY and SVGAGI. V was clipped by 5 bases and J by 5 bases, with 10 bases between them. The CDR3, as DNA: TGTGCCAGCAGTGAACTCGGGGACGAGCAGTACTTC. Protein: CASSELGDEQYF.

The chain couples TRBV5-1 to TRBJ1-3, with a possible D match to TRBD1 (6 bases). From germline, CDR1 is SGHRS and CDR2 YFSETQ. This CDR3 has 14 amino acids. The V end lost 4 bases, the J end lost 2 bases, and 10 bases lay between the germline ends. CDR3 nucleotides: TGCGCCAGCAGCGCCACAGGGACTGGAAACACCATATATTTT. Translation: CASSATGTGNTIYF.

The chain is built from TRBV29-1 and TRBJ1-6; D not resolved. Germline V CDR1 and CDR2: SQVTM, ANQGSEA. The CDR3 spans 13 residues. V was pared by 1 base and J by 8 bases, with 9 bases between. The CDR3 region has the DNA TGCAGCGTTGAAGTCTCGAGGGATTCACCCCTCCACTTT. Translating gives CSVEVSRDSPLHF. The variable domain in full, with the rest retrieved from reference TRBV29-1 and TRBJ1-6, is SAVISQKPSRDICQRGTSLTIQCQVDSQVTMMFWYRQQPGQSLTLIATANQGSEATYESGFVIDKFPISRPNLTFSTLTVSNMSPEDSSIYLCSVEVSRDSPLHFGNGTRLTVT.

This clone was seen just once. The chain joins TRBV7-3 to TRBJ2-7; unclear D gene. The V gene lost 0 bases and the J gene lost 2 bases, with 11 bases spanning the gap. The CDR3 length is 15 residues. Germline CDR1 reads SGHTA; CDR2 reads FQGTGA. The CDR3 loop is CASSLTSGGPYEQYF. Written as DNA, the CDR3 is TGTGCCAGCAGCTTAACTTCGGGCGGCCCCTACGAGCAGTACTTC.

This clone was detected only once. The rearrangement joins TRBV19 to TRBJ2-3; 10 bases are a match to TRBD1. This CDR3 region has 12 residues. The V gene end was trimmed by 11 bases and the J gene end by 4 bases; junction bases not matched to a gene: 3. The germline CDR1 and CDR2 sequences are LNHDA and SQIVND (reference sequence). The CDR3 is CASGQGPDTQYF. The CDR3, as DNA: TGTGCCTCGGGACAGGGGCCAGATACGCAGTATTTT.

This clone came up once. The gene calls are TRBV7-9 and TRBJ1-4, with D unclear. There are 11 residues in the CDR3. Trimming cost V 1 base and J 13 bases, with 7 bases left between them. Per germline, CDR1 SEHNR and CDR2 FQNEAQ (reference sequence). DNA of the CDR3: TGTGCCAGCAGCTTAGAAGCGAGACTGTTTTTT. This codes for CASSLEARLFF.

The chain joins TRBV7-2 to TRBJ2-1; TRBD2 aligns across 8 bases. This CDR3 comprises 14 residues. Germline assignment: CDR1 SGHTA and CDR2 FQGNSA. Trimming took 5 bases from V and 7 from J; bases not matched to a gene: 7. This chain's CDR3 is CASSTRTSWNEQFF. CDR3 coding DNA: TGTGCCAGCAGCACGCGGACTAGCTGGAATGAGCAGTTCTTC.

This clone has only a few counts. CDR3 sequence (DNA): TGTGCCAGCAGCTTACGGGGGGCGTCCGGGGAGCTGTTTTTT. Protein sequence: CASSLRGASGELFF. V is TRBV11-2 and J is TRBJ2-2, with D possibly being TRBD2 (7 bases). The V and J ends lost 2 bases and 6 bases respectively, with 10 bases between them. The CDR3 loop spans 14 amino acids. Germline V gene sequence: CDR1 SGHAT, CDR2 FQNNGV. The whole variable domain, filled in from reference TRBV11-2 and TRBJ2-2, reads EAGVAQSPRYKIIEKRQSVAFWCNPISGHATLYWYQQILGQGPKLLIQFQNNGVVDDSQLPKDRFSAERLKGVDSTLKIQPAKLEDSAVYLCASSLRGASGELFFGEGSRLTVL.

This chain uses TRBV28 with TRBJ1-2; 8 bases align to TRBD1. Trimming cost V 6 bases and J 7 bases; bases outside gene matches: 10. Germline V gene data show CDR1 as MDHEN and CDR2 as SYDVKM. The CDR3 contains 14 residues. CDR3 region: CASSVLGQGSGYTF. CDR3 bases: TGTGCCAGCAGCGTATTAGGACAGGGATCTGGCTACACCTTC.

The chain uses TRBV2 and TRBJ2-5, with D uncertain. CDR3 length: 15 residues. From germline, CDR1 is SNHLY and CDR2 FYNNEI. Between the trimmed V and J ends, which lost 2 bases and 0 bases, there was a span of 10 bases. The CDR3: CASSEYLNNQETQYF. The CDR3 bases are TGTGCCAGCAGTGAATACCTGAATAACCAAGAGACCCAGTACTTC.

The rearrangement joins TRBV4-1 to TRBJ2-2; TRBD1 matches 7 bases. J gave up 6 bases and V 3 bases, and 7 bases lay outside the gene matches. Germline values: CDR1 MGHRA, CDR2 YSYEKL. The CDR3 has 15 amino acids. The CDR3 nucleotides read TGCGCCAGCAGCCAGGAGACAGGGCTGGCCGGGGAGCTGTTTTTT. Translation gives CASSQETGLAGELFF.

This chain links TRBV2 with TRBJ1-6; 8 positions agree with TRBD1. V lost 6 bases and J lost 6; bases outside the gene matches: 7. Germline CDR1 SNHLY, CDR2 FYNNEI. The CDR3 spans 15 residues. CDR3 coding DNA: TGTGCCAGCAGGGGGGACAGGAACAGTAATTCACCCCTCCACTTT. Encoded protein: CASRGDRNSNSPLHF.

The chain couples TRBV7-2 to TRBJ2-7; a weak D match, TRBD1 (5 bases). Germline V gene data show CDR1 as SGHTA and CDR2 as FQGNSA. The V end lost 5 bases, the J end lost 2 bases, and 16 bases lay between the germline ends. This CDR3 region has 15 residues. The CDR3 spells CASSPNPQGPYEQYF. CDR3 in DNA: TGTGCCAGCAGCCCCAATCCCCAGGGCCCCTACGAGCAGTACTTC.

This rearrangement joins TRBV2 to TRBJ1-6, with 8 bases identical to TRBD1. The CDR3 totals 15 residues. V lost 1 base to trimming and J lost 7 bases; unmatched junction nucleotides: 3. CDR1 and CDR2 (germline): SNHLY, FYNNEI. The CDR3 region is CASSEGRGLNSPLHF. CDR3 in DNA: TGTGCCAGCAGTGAAGGCAGGGGGCTGAATTCACCCCTCCACTTT.

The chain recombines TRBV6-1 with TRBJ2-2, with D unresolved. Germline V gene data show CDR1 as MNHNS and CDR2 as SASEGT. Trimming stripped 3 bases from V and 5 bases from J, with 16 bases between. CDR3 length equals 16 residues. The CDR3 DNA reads TGTGCCAGCAGTGATAGGGAAGATAAAATTACCGGGGAGCTGTTTTTT. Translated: CASSDREDKITGELFF.

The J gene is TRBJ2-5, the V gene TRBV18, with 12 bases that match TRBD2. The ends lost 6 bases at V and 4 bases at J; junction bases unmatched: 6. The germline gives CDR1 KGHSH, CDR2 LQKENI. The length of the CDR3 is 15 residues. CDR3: CASSPSGGATETQYF. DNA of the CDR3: TGTGCCAGCTCTCCTAGCGGGGGGGCCACAGAGACCCAGTACTTC. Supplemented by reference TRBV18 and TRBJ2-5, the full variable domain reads NAGVMQNPRHLVRRRGQEARLRCSPMKGHSHVYWYRQLPEEGLKFMVYLQKENIIDESGMPKERFSAEFPKEGPSILRIQQVVRGDSAAYFCASSPSGGATETQYFGPGTRLLVL.

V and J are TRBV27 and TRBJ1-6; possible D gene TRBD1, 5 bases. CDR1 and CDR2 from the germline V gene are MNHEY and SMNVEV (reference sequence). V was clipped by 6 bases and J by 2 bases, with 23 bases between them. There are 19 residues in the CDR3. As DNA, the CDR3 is TGTGCCAGCAGCTTCTCCGGGGGGGGTACACAACCCTATAATTCACCCCTCCACTTT. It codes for CASSFSGGGTQPYNSPLHF.

DNA of the CDR3: TGTGCCAGCAGCTCAAGTGGTAACTCTGGAAACACCATATATTTT. This encodes CASSSSGNSGNTIYF. V is TRBV7-6 and J is TRBJ1-3; D is uncertain. CDR1 SGHVS and CDR2 FNYEAQ come from the germline V gene. The length of the CDR3 is 15 residues. Trimming left V 4 bases short and J 0 bases short, with 10 bases between. The full variable domain, rest sourced from reference TRBV7-6 and TRBJ1-3, is GAGVSQSPRYKVTKRGQDVALRCDPISGHVSLYWYRQALGQGPEFLTYFNYEAQQDKSGLPNDRFSAERPEGSISTLTIQRTEQRDSAMYRCASSSSGNSGNTIYFGEGSWLTVV.

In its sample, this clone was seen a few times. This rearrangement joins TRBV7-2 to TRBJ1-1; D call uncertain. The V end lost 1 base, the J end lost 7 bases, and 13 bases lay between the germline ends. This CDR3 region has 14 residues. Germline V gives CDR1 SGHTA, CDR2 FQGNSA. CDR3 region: CASSLGGFGVEAFF. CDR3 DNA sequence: TGTGCCAGCAGCTTAGGAGGGTTTGGGGTTGAAGCTTTCTTT. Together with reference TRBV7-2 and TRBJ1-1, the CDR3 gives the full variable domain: GAGVSQSPSNKVTEKGKDVELRCDPISGHTALYWYRQSLGQGLEFLIYFQGNSAPDKSGLPSDRFSAERTGGSVSTLTIQRTQQEDSAVYLCASSLGGFGVEAFFGQGTRLTVV.

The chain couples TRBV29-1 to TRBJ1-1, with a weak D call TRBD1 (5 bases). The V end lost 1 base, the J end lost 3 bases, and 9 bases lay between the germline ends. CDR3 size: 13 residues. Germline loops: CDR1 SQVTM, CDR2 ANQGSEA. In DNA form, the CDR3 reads TGCAGCGTTGAAGTGGGGGTAGACACTGAAGCTTTCTTT. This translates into CSVEVGVDTEAFF. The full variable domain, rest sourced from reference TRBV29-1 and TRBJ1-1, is SAVISQKPSRDICQRGTSLTIQCQVDSQVTMMFWYRQQPGQSLTLIATANQGSEATYESGFVIDKFPISRPNLTFSTLTVSNMSPEDSSIYLCSVEVGVDTEAFFGQGTRLTVV.

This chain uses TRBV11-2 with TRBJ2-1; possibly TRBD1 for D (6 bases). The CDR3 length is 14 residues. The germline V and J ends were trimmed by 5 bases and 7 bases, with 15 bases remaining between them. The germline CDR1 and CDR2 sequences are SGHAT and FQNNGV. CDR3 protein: CASSPLWGRNEQFF. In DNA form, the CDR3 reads TGTGCCAGCAGCCCTCTGTGGGGGCGGAATGAGCAGTTCTTC.